This TCR beta chain appears in the sequencing data of a study of control samples from healthy donors and cancer patients. Libraries were prepared by immunoSEQ multiplex PCR; TCRdb keeps only in-frame clonotypes and omits some of them. Here the sample spans 150,000 to 200,000 clones, 90% to 95% being singletons. Germline V gene lookup returns CDR1 SGHTA and CDR2 FQGNSA. This CDR3 is built from 13 residues. V lost 3 bases and J 5 bases, leaving 8 bases between the germline ends. Sequencing was carried out using blood. The TCR originated in a young woman in good health. The rearrangement joins TRBV7-2 to TRBJ1-5; the D gene is possibly TRBD1 (5 bases). CDR3 residues: CASSLQGDQPQHF. Written as DNA, the CDR3 is TGTGCCAGCAGCTTGCAGGGAGATCAGCCCCAGCATTTT.